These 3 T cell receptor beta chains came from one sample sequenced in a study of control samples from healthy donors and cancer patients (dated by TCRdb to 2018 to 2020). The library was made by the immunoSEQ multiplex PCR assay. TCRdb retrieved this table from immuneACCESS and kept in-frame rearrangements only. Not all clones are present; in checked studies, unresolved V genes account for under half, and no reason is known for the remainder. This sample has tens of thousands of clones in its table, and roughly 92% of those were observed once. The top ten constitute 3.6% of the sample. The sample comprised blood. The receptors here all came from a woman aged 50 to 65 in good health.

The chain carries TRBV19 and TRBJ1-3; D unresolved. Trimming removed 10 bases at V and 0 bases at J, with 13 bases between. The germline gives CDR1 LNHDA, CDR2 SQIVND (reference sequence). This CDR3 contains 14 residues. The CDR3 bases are TGTGCCACCCAGGCCTACTCCTCTGGAAACACCATATATTTT. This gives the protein CATQAYSSGNTIYF.

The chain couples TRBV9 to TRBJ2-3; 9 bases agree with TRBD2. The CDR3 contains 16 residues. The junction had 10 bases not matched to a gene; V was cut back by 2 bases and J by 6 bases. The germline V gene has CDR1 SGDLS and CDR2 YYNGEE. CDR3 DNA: TGTGCCAGCAGCGTGAGTATAGCGGGGGTGCCGGATACGCAGTATTTT. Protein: CASSVSIAGVPDTQYF.

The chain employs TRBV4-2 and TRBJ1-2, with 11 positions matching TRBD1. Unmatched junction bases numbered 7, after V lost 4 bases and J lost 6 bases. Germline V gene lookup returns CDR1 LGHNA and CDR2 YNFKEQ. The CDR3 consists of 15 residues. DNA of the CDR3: TGTGCCAGCAGCCTGTGGACAGGGGGCTTCGATGGCTACACCTTC. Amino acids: CASSLWTGGFDGYTF.